This TCR beta chain was identified during a study of T-cell memory formation after mild COVID-19. With regard to this clonotype: Its antigen is unidentified.

Overall study findings and caveats: Memory cells collected pre-infection included some clones that later responded, suggesting cross-reactive memory joined. From day 15 to 85, contracting clones were balanced between CD4 and CD8, whereas later expanders leaned toward CD4+. Contracting CD8+ clones were enriched in EMRA, CD4+ mainly in CM and EM.

Trimming removed 0 bases from V and 7 bases from J, with 16 bases in between. The CDR3 covers 16 residues. Germline loops: CDR1 SGHRS, CDR2 YFSETQ. After 5'RACE with constant-segment primers, TCR alpha and TCR beta cDNA libraries carrying sample barcodes and UMIs were obtained. Each CDR3 protein is one row after TCRdb ran MiXCR on the 5' RACE reads. The sample shows 250,000 to 350,000 distinct CDR3 sequences, 15% of them seen only once. The chain has TRBV5-1 and TRBJ1-4; D might be TRBD1 (6 bases). This TCR came from a man younger than 35 who had mild COVID-19 (a few samples of this study predate the infection). Cell type and time point are not known. Sequencing was done on a sample of PBMCs or a T cell subset sorted from them (not recorded which). The chain's CDR3 is CASSLVPRGDFEKLFF. CDR3 in DNA: TGCGCCAGCAGCTTGGTCCCCAGGGGCGATTTTGAAAAACTGTTTTTT.